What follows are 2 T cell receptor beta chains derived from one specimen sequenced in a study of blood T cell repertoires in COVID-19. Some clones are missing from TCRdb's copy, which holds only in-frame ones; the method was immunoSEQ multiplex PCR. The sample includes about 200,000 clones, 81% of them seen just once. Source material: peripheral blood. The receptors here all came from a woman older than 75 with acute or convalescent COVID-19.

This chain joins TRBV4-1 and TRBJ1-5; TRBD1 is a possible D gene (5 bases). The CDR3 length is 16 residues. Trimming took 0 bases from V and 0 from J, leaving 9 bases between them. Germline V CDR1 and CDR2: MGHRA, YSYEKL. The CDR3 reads CASSQEGQDSNQPQHF. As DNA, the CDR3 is TGCGCCAGCAGCCAAGAGGGGCAAGATAGCAATCAGCCCCAGCATTTT.

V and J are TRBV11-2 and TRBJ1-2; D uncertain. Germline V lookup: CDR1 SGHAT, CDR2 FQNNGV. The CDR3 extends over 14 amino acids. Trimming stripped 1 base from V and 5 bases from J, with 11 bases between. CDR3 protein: CASSLVWAGYGYTF. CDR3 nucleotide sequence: TGTGCCAGCAGCTTAGTGTGGGCTGGATATGGCTACACCTTC.